The clone carrying this T cell receptor beta chain was counted once. Germline V gives CDR1 LGHNA, CDR2 YSLEER. This CDR3 comprises 14 residues. With 0 bases removed from V and 2 bases from J, the gap between germline ends came to 8 bases. This record belongs to a study of CD8 T cells in Susac syndrome. An amount of RNA that ranged from roughly 0.5 to 1 ug was reverse transcribed with random hexamers. Multiplex PCR with immunoSEQ amplified the TCR beta CDR3 across 54 Vbeta and 13 Jbeta. TCRdb re-analysed the immunoSEQ multiplex PCR reads in MiXCR, keeping a single row per CDR3 protein. The sample records about 200,000 distinct CDR3 sequences, 85% to 95% being singletons. From blood CD8+ and CD4+ T cells, the TCR beta chain was sequenced. Healthy donors matched for age and sex were used as controls. Negative isolation was used for CD8+ and CD4+ T cells and FACS enrichment for TEMRA cells.

The chain couples TRBV4-3 to TRBJ2-7; D call uncertain. The sequence came from a human donor in good health. Sequencing was done on a sample of CD4+ T cells from PBMCs. The CDR3 bases are TGCGCCAGCAGCCAAGATCCGGGTACCTACGAGCAGTACTTC. Amino acids: CASSQDPGTYEQYF.